The source of this T cell receptor beta chain is a study of molecular identifiers for immune sequencing clone quantification. General observations from the study: Same-barcode identical TCR molecules could make highly expanded clones look smaller than they are. Spike-in Jurkat TCR RNA from a single cell reportedly registered among about 1 million naive cells.

This clonotype has more than one count but fewer than ten. The antigen is unknown. As previously described, bulk TCR libraries were made using listed TCR primers. One entry per CDR3 protein results from TCRdb running MiXCR on the PCR reads. The data show under 350,000 distinct CDR3 sequences, roughly a quarter seen once. The CDR3 consists of 15 residues. V dropped 5 bases and J dropped 6 bases, with 19 bases sitting between them. CDR1 and CDR2 (germline): MNHEY, SMNVEV (reference sequence). Using a CD8+CD4-CCR7+CD45RA+ phenotype, naive CD8 T cells were sorted. The genes are TRBV27 and TRBJ1-1; tentatively, D is TRBD1 (5 bases). Sequenced sample: naive CD8+ T cells from blood, with Jurkat cell RNA spiked in. Stated subset: FACS-sorted CD8+CD4-CCR7+CD45RA+ naive T cells. The TCR originated in a human donor in good health. Some libraries in this study had Jurkat cell RNA spiked in. For the CDR3, the DNA is TGTGCCAGCAGTCCCTCCGGGACCTTAAAAGCTGAAGCTTTCTTT. Protein product: CASSPSGTLKAEAFF.